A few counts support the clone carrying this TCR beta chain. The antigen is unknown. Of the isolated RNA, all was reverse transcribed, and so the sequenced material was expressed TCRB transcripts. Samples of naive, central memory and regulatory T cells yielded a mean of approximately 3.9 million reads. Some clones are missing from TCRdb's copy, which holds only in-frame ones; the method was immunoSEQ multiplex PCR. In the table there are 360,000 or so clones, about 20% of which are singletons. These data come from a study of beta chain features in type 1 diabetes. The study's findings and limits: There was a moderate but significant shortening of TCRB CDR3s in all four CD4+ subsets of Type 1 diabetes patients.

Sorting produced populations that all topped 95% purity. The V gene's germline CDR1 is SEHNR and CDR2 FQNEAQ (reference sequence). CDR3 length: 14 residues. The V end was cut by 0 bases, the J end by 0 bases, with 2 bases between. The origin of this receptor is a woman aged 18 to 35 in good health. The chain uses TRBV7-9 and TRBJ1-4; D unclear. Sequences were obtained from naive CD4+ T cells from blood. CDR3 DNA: TGTGCCAGCAGCTTAGCCGCAACTAATGAAAAACTGTTTTTT. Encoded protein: CASSLAATNEKLFF.